The text below deals with one T cell receptor beta chain. The source of the sample is a study of blood T cell repertoires in COVID-19. At the level of the study: COVID-19 samples, acute and convalescent, were from the United States, Italy and Spain. In each case, the material was cDNA or gDNA derived from T cells, B-cell-depleted T cells, or PBMCs.

The authors' processing: Cell counts per sample came from amplifying reference gene primers. Sequenced by immunoSEQ multiplex PCR; TCRdb stores in-frame clones only, minus some. That table supplies the V and J calls and clone size; D and trimming were determined from the DNA. The repertoire holds tens of thousands of clones, with about 82% as singletons. The V and J ends lost 3 bases and 4 bases respectively, with 15 bases between them. Germline V lookup: CDR1 SEHNR, CDR2 FQNEAQ (reference sequence). This CDR3 is built from 15 residues. Sample: peripheral blood. This receptor was obtained from a man aged 50 to 59 with active COVID-19. V usage is TRBV7-9 and J usage is TRBJ1-2; tentative D call: TRBD1 (6 bases). This CDR3 reads CASSFGGAEGYGYTF. The CDR3 bases are TGTGCCAGCAGCTTCGGGGGGGCCGAGGGCTATGGCTACACCTTC.